This TCR beta chain was sequenced for a study of CD8 T cells in ankylosing spondylitis. This clonotype was seen a handful of times. What it recognizes is unknown. Whole-study results and caveats: Disease-linked clones bore a CD8+ phenotype and were relatively rare in peripheral blood. Earlier authors reported some of these motif variants in reactive arthritis synovial fluid and blood. Reportedly, significant enrichment of disease-linked clones occurred in matched ankylosing spondylitis synovial fluid.

Trimming removed 5 bases from V and 2 bases from J; junction bases left unmatched: 7. CDR3 size: 16 residues. Germline CDR1 reads SGHVS; CDR2 reads FNYEAQ. 5'-RACE, quantitative and with molecular barcodes, yielded the TCR beta libraries. Each CDR3 protein gets one entry after TCRdb re-called the 5' RACE reads with MiXCR. The data contain 300,000 to 350,000 distinct CDR3 sequences, around 21% of them singletons. Source material: blood, either unsorted or a sorted T cell fraction (not recorded which). This receptor was identified in a female donor with ankylosing spondylitis or in good health (not recorded which). This chain connects TRBV7-6 to TRBJ2-7, with 12 bases identical to TRBD2. The CDR3 DNA sequence: TGTGCCAGCAGCCCTCTAGCGGGAGGGCCCCCCTACGAGCAGTACTTC. This sequence encodes CASSPLAGGPPYEQYF.